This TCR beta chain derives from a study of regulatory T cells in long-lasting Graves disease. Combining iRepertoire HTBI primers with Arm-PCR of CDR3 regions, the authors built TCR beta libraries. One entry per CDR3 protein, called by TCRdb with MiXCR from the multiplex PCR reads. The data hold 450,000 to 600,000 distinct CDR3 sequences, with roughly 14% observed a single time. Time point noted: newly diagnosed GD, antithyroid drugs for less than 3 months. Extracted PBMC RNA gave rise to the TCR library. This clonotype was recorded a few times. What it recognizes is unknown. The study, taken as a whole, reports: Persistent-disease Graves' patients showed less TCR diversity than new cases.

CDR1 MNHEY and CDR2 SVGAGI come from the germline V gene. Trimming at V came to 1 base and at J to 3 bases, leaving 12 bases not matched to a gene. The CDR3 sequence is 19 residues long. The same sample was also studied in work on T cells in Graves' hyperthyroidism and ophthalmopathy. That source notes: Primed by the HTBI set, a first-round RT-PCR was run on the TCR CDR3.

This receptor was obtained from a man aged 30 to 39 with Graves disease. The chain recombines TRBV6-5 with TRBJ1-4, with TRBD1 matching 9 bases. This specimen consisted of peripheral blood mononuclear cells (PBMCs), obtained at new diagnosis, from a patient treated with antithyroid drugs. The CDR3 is CASSYWGQGDGTANEKLFF. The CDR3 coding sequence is TGTGCCAGCAGTTACTGGGGACAGGGTGACGGTACGGCTAATGAAAAACTGTTTTTT.